A selection of T cell receptor beta chains follows, all from one sample in a study of blood T cell repertoires in COVID-19. Clones were sequenced by immunoSEQ multiplex PCR, and TCRdb holds only the in-frame ones, with some missing. The sample includes about 140,000 clones, over 75% of them seen just once. Sequenced: peripheral blood. These receptor sequences come from a woman between 45 and 65 years old with acute or convalescent COVID-19. Both conserved end residues are part of each CDR3. The D gene is left open where the match is weak.

TRBJ2-7	TRBD1	TRBV19	CASSNRDRSYEQYF
TRBJ2-2	TRBD2	TRBV10-1	CASGSGSETGELFF
TRBJ2-3	TRBD2	TRBV3-1/TRBV3-2	CASTPPGAGVTDTQYF
TRBJ2-1	TRBD2	TRBV3-1/TRBV3-2	CASSQTLLAGHNEQFF
TRBJ1-2	TRBD1	TRBV11-3	CASSKTGGYGYTF
TRBJ1-5	NA	TRBV19	CATKGGGNPSNQPQHF
TRBJ2-5	TRBD1	TRBV6-5	CASREDRGFSGTQYF
TRBJ2-2	NA	TRBV27	CASTSYRTNTGELFF
TRBJ1-1	NA	TRBV7-3	CASSSQGTEAFF
TRBJ1-4	TRBD1	TRBV28	CASSPGTGIRGEKLFF
TRBJ1-4	NA	TRBV30	CAWRSDAEKLFF
TRBJ2-2	NA	TRBV5-8	CGPRDLNTGELFF
TRBJ1-2	TRBD1	TRBV4-1	CASSQITTGGYGYTF
TRBJ2-3	TRBD2	TRBV5-6	CASSLERGYDTQYF
TRBJ1-2	TRBD1	TRBV6-2/TRBV6-3	CASSQTTGNGYTF
TRBJ2-3	NA	TRBV7-2	CASNQGGPSTDTQYF
TRBJ1-5	NA	TRBV5-5	CASSLQSNQPQHF
TRBJ1-6	NA	TRBV18	CASSPLRFRPNSPLHF